Given below is one T cell receptor beta chain in context. This entry belongs to a study of blood T cell repertoires in COVID-19. Study at large: The samples span acute and convalescent COVID-19 from the United States, Italy and Spain.

Source study methods: Researchers report that nucleated cell counts were estimated from reference gene primer amplification. Some clones are missing from TCRdb's copy, which holds only in-frame ones; the method was immunoSEQ multiplex PCR. V and J calls plus clone size are reproduced from that table; the DNA served to infer D and trimming. This sample has 98,000 or so clones, with over 65% found just once. This CDR3 spans 18 amino acids. V dropped 5 bases and J dropped 0 bases, with 20 bases sitting between them. The V gene's germline CDR1 is SGHTA and CDR2 FQGNSA. The J gene is TRBJ1-3, the V gene TRBV7-2; the D gene is possibly TRBD1 (6 bases). Sequencing was done on a sample of peripheral blood. The source is a man in his fifties or sixties with acute or convalescent COVID-19. DNA for the CDR3: TGTGCCAGCAGCCTCCAACCATCAGGGGACGACTCTGGAAACACCATATATTTT. Translation gives CASSLQPSGDDSGNTIYF.